The 30 T cell receptor beta chains below all came from one sample that was sequenced in a study of metastatic and nonmetastatic thyroid tumors. Nobody among the patients had been given any treatment before thyroid surgery. TCRdb re-processed the PCR reads through MiXCR. The sample yields some 86,000 clones, around 12% seen once. The sample comprised tumor tissue. The receptors derive from a female donor with papillary thyroid cancer or a benign thyroid nodule (not recorded which). Some clones in this sample may be carry-over from other donors' samples.

This clone was seen at least ten times. As DNA, the CDR3 is TGCAGTGCTTACAGGGAGGACTATGGCTACACCTTC. It encodes CSAYREDYGYTF. This sequence joins TRBV20-1 and TRBJ1-2, with D maybe TRBD1 (6 bases). Germline V gene data show CDR1 as DFQATT and CDR2 as SNEGSKA (reference sequence). This CDR3 is built from 12 residues. Trimming took 5 bases from V and 3 from J, leaving 10 bases between them.

This clone was seen ten or more times. The chain carries TRBV11-3 and TRBJ2-3, with 10 bases lining up with TRBD2. Trimming took 5 bases from V and 4 from J; bases not matched to a gene: 3. In germline, CDR1 is SGHNT, CDR2 YENEEA. This CDR3 is 14 amino acids long. CDR3 sequence (DNA): TGTGCCAGCAGCCACGGACTAGCGGCAGATACGCAGTATTTT. This gives the protein CASSHGLAADTQYF.

There are many counts of this clone. A much larger clone lies a single base off, so this may be a read error. The V call is TRBV3-1, the J call TRBJ1-2; 7 positions agree with TRBD1. CDR1 is LGHDT, CDR2 YNNKEL, per germline (reference sequence). CDR3 length: 13 amino acids. CDR3 residues: CASSLPGQYGHTF. In nucleotides, the CDR3 is TGTGCCAGCAGCCTACCGGGACAGTATGGCCACACCTTC.

Details on this clone: One end of the junction is discordant with germline, which a read error may explain. The CDR3, as DNA: TGCGCCAGCAGAGCACCAGGGCAGGGAGAGGCTTTCTTT. Protein: CASRAPGQGEAFF. V and J are TRBV6-9 and TRBJ1-1; D might be TRBD1 (5 bases). The CDR3 is 13 residues long. CDR1 is MNHGY and CDR2 is SVAAGI in the germline V gene.

This clone was seen at least ten times. Written as DNA, the CDR3 is TGTGCCAGCAGCTTATTGCCAGCCATCCAAGAGACCCAGTACTTC. As protein: CASSLLPAIQETQYF. V and J are TRBV11-3 and TRBJ2-5; D not resolved. Germline V gives CDR1 SGHNT, CDR2 YENEEA. The CDR3 has 15 amino acids. Trimming stripped 2 bases from V and 1 base from J, with 11 bases between.

This clone was recorded at least ten times. The chain couples TRBV6-5 to TRBJ1-1; 9 bases map to TRBD1. CDR1 is MNHEY, CDR2 SVGAGI, per germline. Germline trimming cut 2 bases from V and 3 bases from J; bases unmatched to any gene: 10. The CDR3 covers 17 residues. Here the CDR3 reads CASSYGQGLRKDTEAFF. The DNA for the CDR3 is TGTGCCAGCAGTTACGGACAGGGGTTGAGGAAGGACACTGAAGCTTTCTTT.

This clone occurred many times. This chain connects TRBV6-1 to TRBJ2-7; 7 nucleotides agree with TRBD1. The CDR3 contains 14 residues. J lost 6 bases, V lost 6 bases, and 11 bases had no gene match. Germline V gene lookup returns CDR1 MNHNS and CDR2 SASEGT. In nucleotides, the CDR3 is TGTGCCAGCAGAGGGGTATCCAGGGACAGCGAGCAGTACTTC. Translation: CASRGVSRDSEQYF.

The table lists this clone with many counts. The V gene is TRBV5-1, the J gene TRBJ1-3; a weak D match, TRBD1 (6 bases). V was clipped by 7 bases and J by 0 bases, with 11 bases between them. The germline V gene has CDR1 SGHRS and CDR2 YFSETQ. The CDR3 runs 14 residues. This CDR3 is CASSDRPSGNTIYF. DNA of the CDR3: TGCGCCAGCTCTGACAGGCCCTCTGGAAACACCATATATTTT. Together with reference TRBV5-1 and TRBJ1-3, the CDR3 gives the full variable domain: KAGVTQTPRYLIKTRGQQVTLSCSPISGHRSVSWYQQTPGQGLQFLFEYFSETQRNKGNFPGRFSGRQFSNSRSEMNVSTLELGDSALYLCASSDRPSGNTIYFGEGSWLTVV.

The rearrangement joins TRBV9 to TRBJ2-3; D gene ambiguous. From germline, CDR1 is SGDLS and CDR2 YYNGEE. CDR3 size: 16 residues. The V end lost 0 bases, the J end lost 6 bases, and 17 bases lay between the germline ends. CDR3 bases: TGTGCCAGCAGCGTAGAAGGAGTAATGGTCTGGGATACGCAGTATTTT. Protein sequence: CASSVEGVMVWDTQYF. Looking up the rest from reference TRBV9 and TRBJ2-3 gives the full variable domain: DSGVTQTPKHLITATGQRVTLRCSPRSGDLSVYWYQQSLDQGLQFLIQYYNGEERAKGNILERFSAQQFPDLHSELNLSSLELGDSALYFCASSVEGVMVWDTQYFGPGTRLTVL.

This clone was detected ten times or more. The V gene is TRBV20-1, the J gene TRBJ2-4; the D is unclear. The length of the CDR3 is 13 residues. V lost 1 base to trimming and J lost 0 bases, with 4 bases between them. The germline gives CDR1 DFQATT, CDR2 SNEGSKA (reference sequence). The CDR3 coding sequence is TGCAGTGCTAGAGCACTAGCCAAAAACATTCAGTACTTC. Protein product: CSARALAKNIQYF.

This clone was recorded many times. V gene TRBV4-1 combines with J gene TRBJ2-6; the D gene is possibly TRBD1 (6 bases). Germline V lookup: CDR1 MGHRA, CDR2 YSYEKL. V gave up 3 bases and J gave up 1 base, with 10 bases separating them. The length of the CDR3 is 16 residues. The CDR3 region is CASSHGQGSGANVLTF. CDR3 coding DNA: TGCGCCAGCAGCCACGGGCAGGGGTCTGGGGCCAACGTCCTGACTTTC.

This clone was counted ten times or more. The chain recombines TRBV18 with TRBJ1-2, with 7 bases identical to TRBD1. Unmatched junction bases numbered 0, after V lost 2 bases and J lost 0 bases. In germline, CDR1 is KGHSH, CDR2 LQKENI. This CDR3 spans 14 amino acids. CDR3 sequence: CASSPDRANYGYTF. CDR3 DNA sequence: TGTGCCAGCTCACCAGACAGGGCTAACTATGGCTACACCTTC.

There are many counts of this clone. This rearrangement joins TRBV10-2 to TRBJ1-3, with 7 bases matching TRBD1. V lost 8 bases and J lost 0; bases outside the gene matches: 1. From germline, CDR1 is WSHSY and CDR2 SAAADI. The CDR3 extends over 13 amino acids. This CDR3 reads CASRDSSGNTIYF. The CDR3, as DNA: TGCGCCAGCCGGGACAGCTCTGGAAACACCATATATTTT.

This clone was found many times. V and J are TRBV24-1 and TRBJ2-5, with D unclear. From germline, CDR1 is KGHDR and CDR2 SFDVKD. V was trimmed by 0 bases and J by 1 base, leaving 8 bases between them. This CDR3 has 15 residues. The chain's CDR3 is CATSDLAASQETQYF. The CDR3 DNA reads TGTGCCACCAGTGATTTGGCGGCTAGCCAAGAGACCCAGTACTTC.

This clone was recorded at least ten times. The J gene is TRBJ2-1, the V gene TRBV6-1; 9 nucleotides line up with TRBD2. The CDR3 totals 15 residues. The V gene end was trimmed by 7 bases and the J gene end by 1 base; junction bases not matched to a gene: 5. Germline values: CDR1 MNHNS, CDR2 SASEGT. DNA for the CDR3: TGTGCCAGCACCATTAGCGGGAGTTCCTACAATGAGCAGTTCTTC. It translates to CASTISGSSYNEQFF.

This clone was detected ten times or more. V is TRBV11-3 and J is TRBJ2-2, with a tentative D call TRBD2 (6 bases). V was shortened by 1 base and J by 1 base, with 10 bases between the two germline ends. Germline V CDR1 and CDR2: SGHNT, YENEEA. The CDR3 has 16 amino acids. DNA for the CDR3: TGTGCCAGCAGCTTAGTTTCTAGCGTGAACACCGGGGAGCTGTTTTTT. Its protein product is CASSLVSSVNTGELFF.

This clone was observed at least ten times. This chain links TRBV20-1 with TRBJ1-2, with 7 bases lining up with TRBD1. The CDR3 totals 13 residues. The germline V gene encodes CDR1 DFQATT and CDR2 SNEGSKA (reference sequence). The V gene end was trimmed by 1 base and the J gene end by 6 bases; junction bases not matched to a gene: 5. The CDR3 DNA reads TGCAGTGCTAGAGCACAGGGGTCCCATGGCTACACCTTC. Its protein product is CSARAQGSHGYTF.

Many counts were recorded for this clone. V is TRBV10-3 and J is TRBJ1-2; TRBD1 aligns across 7 bases. V trimming: 4 bases; J trimming: 6 bases; junction bases outside the gene matches: 8. The CDR3 covers 14 residues. Germline lookup yields CDR1 ENHRY and CDR2 SYGVKD. CDR3 DNA: TGTGCCATCAGTGCTGGCAGGGGGAGGGATGGCTACACCTTC. Protein sequence: CAISAGRGRDGYTF.

The chain couples TRBV18 to TRBJ2-1; 7 nucleotides agree with TRBD1. The CDR3 spans 14 residues. Trimming took 2 bases from V and 7 from J; bases not matched to a gene: 5. Germline CDR1 and CDR2: KGHSH and LQKENI. The CDR3 here is CASSPGQGDNEQFF. CDR3 nucleotide sequence: TGTGCCAGCTCACCAGGGCAGGGGGATAATGAGCAGTTCTTC.

As to this clone: This may stem from a read error, because a much larger clone lies one nucleotide away. This chain connects TRBV10-3 to TRBJ2-3, with D uncertain. The CDR3 runs 14 residues. Germline V gene sequence: CDR1 ENHRY, CDR2 SYGVKD. The CDR3 nucleotides read TGTGCCATCGGTGAGAGCCAGGCCCCAGATACGCAGTATTTT. Amino acids: CAIGESQAPDTQYF.

This clone was picked up many times. The chain uses TRBV12-3 or TRBV12-4 and TRBJ1-1; D is undetermined. Trimming shortened V by 2 bases and J by 1 base, and 5 bases separated the two germline ends. CDR3 length equals 13 residues. The CDR3 bases are TGTGCCAGCAGTTTATACAAGAACACTGAAGCTTTCTTT. Its translation: CASSLYKNTEAFF.

This clone appeared many times. The chain has TRBV19 and TRBJ2-7, with 10 nucleotides matching TRBD1. CDR1 LNHDA and CDR2 SQIVND come from the germline V gene (reference sequence). CDR3 length: 15 residues. With V trimmed by 7 bases and J by 3 bases, 9 bases remained unmatched. The CDR3 nucleotides read TGTGCCAGTACCACATCTGGACAGGGGGGCTACGAGCAGTACTTC. Translated: CASTTSGQGGYEQYF.

This clone was detected many times. V and J are TRBV28 and TRBJ1-5; D is unresolved. The V end was cut by 2 bases, the J end by 1 base, with 6 bases between. Germline V gene lookup returns CDR1 MDHEN and CDR2 SYDVKM. This CDR3 has 14 residues. Here the CDR3 reads CASSLLGSNQPQHF. As DNA, the CDR3 is TGTGCCAGCAGTTTACTGGGGAGCAATCAGCCCCAGCATTTT.

Regarding this clone: A much larger clone is a single base away; this may be a read error. The rearrangement joins TRBV2 to TRBJ1-2; no clear D gene. This CDR3 has 14 residues. Germline V lookup: CDR1 SNHLY, CDR2 FYNNEI. The V end lost 0 bases, the J end lost 4 bases, and 9 bases lay between the germline ends. Here the CDR3 reads CASSEAQDRYGYTF. CDR3 nucleotide sequence: TGTGCCAGCAGTGAAGCGCAAGATCGCTATGGCTACACCTTC.

This clone is medium-sized in the sample. The chain employs TRBV28 and TRBJ2-2, with D possibly TRBD1 on 5 matching bases. This CDR3 spans 14 amino acids. Trimming took off 8 bases at V and 2 bases at J, with 12 bases between the two ends. From germline, CDR1 is MDHEN and CDR2 SYDVKM. The CDR3 spells CASRMQGNTGELFF. CDR3 sequence (DNA): TGTGCCAGCCGCATGCAGGGAAACACCGGGGAGCTGTTTTTT. Full variable domain (outside the CDR3, taken from reference TRBV28 and TRBJ2-2): DVKVTQSSRYLVKRTGEKVFLECVQDMDHENMFWYRQDPGLGLRLIYFSYDVKMKEKGDIPEGYSVSREKKERFSLILESASTNQTSMYLCASRMQGNTGELFFGEGSRLTVL.

This clone was counted a few times. The rearrangement joins TRBV5-5 to TRBJ2-3, with D unresolved. The V gene's germline CDR1 is SGHKS and CDR2 YYEKEE (reference sequence). The CDR3 extends over 12 amino acids. Trimming pared 6 bases from V and 3 bases from J, leaving 8 bases between. The CDR3 region has the DNA TGTGCCAGCACCCGACTTACAGATACGCAGTATTTT. Translating it yields CASTRLTDTQYF.

This clone was detected ten times or more. In DNA form, the CDR3 reads TGTGCCAGCAGCGGGAGTTCGGAGGGGCCAGATACGCAGTATTTT. As protein: CASSGSSEGPDTQYF. V usage is TRBV9 and J usage is TRBJ2-3; TRBD2 is a possible D gene (6 bases). The CDR3 runs to 15 residues. V dropped 3 bases and J dropped 4 bases, with 15 bases sitting between them. Germline-derived CDR1 and CDR2 are SGDLS and YYNGEE. The full variable domain, in which reference TRBV9 and TRBJ2-3 provide the parts outside the CDR3, is DSGVTQTPKHLITATGQRVTLRCSPRSGDLSVYWYQQSLDQGLQFLIQYYNGEERAKGNILERFSAQQFPDLHSELNLSSLELGDSALYFCASSGSSEGPDTQYFGPGTRLTVL.

With regard to this clone: Because the CDR3 is missing its conserved closing phenylalanine or tryptophan, this is likely a read error. The DNA is left out, because the CDR3 cannot be placed on it with certainty; the CDR3 is given as TCRdb lists it. The J gene is TRBJ2-4, the V gene TRBV7-2; TRBD1 is taken as the D call from the table, unchecked against the DNA. Ends included, the CDR3 has 10 residues. CDR1 and CDR2 (germline): SGHTA, FQGNSA. The CDR3 sequence: CASSFRRGGV.

This clone was counted many times. The chain uses TRBV12-5 and TRBJ2-7; 10 bases match TRBD2. From germline, CDR1 is LGHNT and CDR2 FRNRAP. The CDR3 runs 15 residues. V gave up 0 bases and J gave up 1 base; unmatched junction bases: 0. The CDR3 here is CASGLVLAGSYEQYF. In nucleotides, the CDR3 is TGTGCTAGTGGTTTGGTACTAGCGGGGTCCTACGAGCAGTACTTC.

Many counts were recorded for this clone. The junction does not match germline at one end; this may be a read error. This chain connects TRBV7-7 to TRBJ1-2; TRBD1 matches at 9 bases. The CDR3 covers 13 residues. Germline CDR1 and CDR2: SSHAT and FNYEAQ (reference sequence). CDR3 amino acids: CASSQGQGYGYTF. In DNA, the CDR3 is TGTGCTAGCAGCCAGGGACAGGGTTATGGCTACACCTTC.